This TCR beta chain originates from a study of shared clonotypes between healthy human individuals. Looking at the study overall: The study drew on a couple of women and a few men aged 18 to 49 as donors. There were three CD4 naive, three CD4 memory, two CD8 naive and one CD8 memory plates per donor. General observations from the study: Non-shared clonotypes were found to have lower generation probabilities than the clonotypes that were shared by all four of the sorted-subset donors.

Profiled with immunoSEQ multiplex PCR; TCRdb holds only in-frame clones, not every one. The table includes about 820,000 clones, more than 85% detected once. As defined, naive CD8 cells were CD45RO-negative and positively selected for CCR7, with terminally differentiated effector memory CD45RA+ cells excluded. Healthy HIV-negative adults with no recent acute infections or vaccinations were recruited as donors. V shed 6 bases and J 0 bases; nucleotides not matched to a gene: 7. Germline V gene data show CDR1 as KGHSH and CDR2 as LQKENI. The CDR3 covers 16 residues. About this clone itself: Its matching antigen is unknown.

The clonotype was recovered from a young man in good health. The chain recombines TRBV18 with TRBJ2-2, with TRBD1 matching 7 bases. The sequencing sample was made of naive CD8+ T cells sorted from blood. The CDR3 loop reads CASSPVGTANTGELFF. In DNA form, the CDR3 reads TGTGCCAGCTCCCCGGTCGGGACAGCGAACACCGGGGAGCTGTTTTTT. Complete variable domain (other parts from reference TRBV18 and TRBJ2-2): NAGVMQNPRHLVRRRGQEARLRCSPMKGHSHVYWYRQLPEEGLKFMVYLQKENIIDESGMPKERFSAEFPKEGPSILRIQQVVRGDSAAYFCASSPVGTANTGELFFGEGSRLTVL.